The 8 T cell receptor beta chains given below trace back to one sample, sequenced in a study of T cell repertoires in aging, cancer and after chemotherapy. The template was genomic DNA from peripheral blood, not RNA. Multiplex touch-down PCR with TRB-A/B primers amplified rearranged V-D-J TRB sequences. TCRdb re-called the multiplex PCR reads through MiXCR, storing one row per CDR3 protein. The data contain roughly 570 distinct CDR3 sequences, approximately 27% of them singletons. The sample taken for sequencing was blood. Receptors were obtained from a human donor with a solid tumor.

The genes are TRBV4-3 and TRBJ2-6, with TRBD1 as a possible D gene (6 bases). Germline values: CDR1 LGHNA, CDR2 YSLEER. The CDR3 totals 16 residues. The V end was cut by 0 bases, the J end by 4 bases, with 10 bases between. The CDR3 reads CASSQDLGTGANVLTF. The CDR3 coding sequence is TGCGCCAGCAGCCAAGACCTAGGGACAGGGGCCAACGTCCTGACTTTC.

This clonotype rates as large. This chain links TRBV15 with TRBJ2-7; a possible D gene is TRBD1 (6 bases). CDR3 size: 17 residues. V lost 0 bases and J 1 base, leaving 16 bases between the germline ends. Looked up from germline, CDR1 is LNHNV and CDR2 is YYDKDF (reference sequence). The DNA of the CDR3 is TGTGCCACCAGCAGAGAGGGAACAGGGTTCGGTTCCTACGAGCAGTACTTC. Amino acids: CATSREGTGFGSYEQYF.

This clonotype was found a few times. The chain has TRBV4-1 and TRBJ2-2; 7 bases match TRBD2. The junction had 7 bases not matched to a gene; V was cut back by 4 bases and J by 5 bases. This CDR3 has 15 residues. Germline assignment: CDR1 MGHRA and CDR2 YSYEKL. The CDR3 is CASSLPLGGTGELFF. DNA for the CDR3: TGCGCCAGCAGCCTCCCTTTGGGGGGGACCGGGGAGCTGTTTTTT.

Notes on this clonotype: Sequence at one end of the junction differs from germline and may be a read error. The rearrangement joins TRBV19 to TRBJ2-7, with TRBD2 matching 13 bases. The CDR3 covers 18 residues. Germline loops: CDR1 LNHDA, CDR2 SQIVND (reference sequence). This CDR3 reads CASSRLAGGRGGSYKQYF. DNA for the CDR3: TGTGCCAGTAGCCGACTAGCGGGAGGTCGTGGGGGCTCCTACAAGCAGTACTTC.

This clonotype is termed medium-sized. The rearrangement joins TRBV12-3 or TRBV12-4 to TRBJ2-2; TRBD1 agrees at 7 bases. Germline trimming cut 3 bases from V and 1 base from J; bases unmatched to any gene: 5. CDR3 length: 16 amino acids. CDR3 nucleotides: TGTGCCAGCAGTTTTTCGCGGACAGGGAACACCGGGGAGCTGTTTTTT. Residues: CASSFSRTGNTGELFF.

Remarks on this clonotype: One base away lies a much larger clone, so this may be a sequencing read error. The chain has TRBV10-2 and TRBJ2-7; 7 positions match TRBD1. Losses at the gene ends were 6 bases for V and 3 bases for J; bases not matched to a gene: 5. The CDR3 sequence is 13 residues long. CDR1 is WSHSY and CDR2 is SAAADI in the germline V gene. This chain's CDR3 is CASSGQVSYEQYF. The DNA of the CDR3 is TGCGCCAGCAGCGGACAGGTCAGCTACGAGCAGTACTTC.

The chain couples TRBV28 to TRBJ1-2; TRBD1 aligns across 7 bases. Unmatched junction bases numbered 5, after V lost 2 bases and J lost 2 bases. Per germline, CDR1 MDHEN and CDR2 SYDVKM. CDR3 length equals 15 residues. This CDR3 is CASSLAQQGNYGYTF. DNA of the CDR3: TGTGCCAGCAGTTTAGCACAACAGGGGAACTATGGCTACACCTTC.

The gene calls are TRBV7-9 and TRBJ2-1, with 14 bases aligning to TRBD2. Trimming took 5 bases from V and 6 from J; bases not matched to a gene: 15. This CDR3 has 19 residues. The germline gives CDR1 SEHNR, CDR2 FQNEAQ (reference sequence). The CDR3: CASSRGGLAGVSPSNEQFF. The CDR3 bases are TGTGCCAGCAGCCGCGGGGGACTAGCGGGAGTTTCCCCCTCCAATGAGCAGTTCTTC.